The 10 T cell receptor beta chains presented below share a single source sample, sequenced in a study of shared clonotypes between healthy human individuals. The repertoire was sequenced with immunoSEQ multiplex PCR; TCRdb's copy has only in-frame clones and lacks some. Here the sample spans about 670,000 clones, around 72% being singletons. Sequencing used memory CD4+ T cells sorted from blood. Subset given: CD45RA-negative fraction. Source of these receptors: a woman aged 25 to 39 in good health.

This chain joins TRBV12-1 and TRBJ1-1; the DNA was not compared with TRBD1, the D call given in the table. TRBV12-1 has pseudogene status. This CDR3 region has 14 residues. This CDR3 is CASSLDRENTEAFF. In DNA, the CDR3 is TGTGCCAGCAGCTTGGACAGGGAGAACACTGAAGCTTTCTTT.

Worth noting for this clone: This sample also contains other DNA sequences that code for the same CDR3. This CDR3 reads CASSLQGEETQYF. CDR3 nucleotides: TGCGCCAGCAGCTTACAGGGGGAAGAGACCCAGTACTTC. The chain couples TRBV5-1 to TRBJ2-5, with 8 bases aligning to TRBD1. CDR3 size: 13 residues. The junction had 0 bases not matched to a gene; V was cut back by 2 bases and J by 3 bases. Germline assignment: CDR1 SGHRS and CDR2 YFSETQ. Full variable domain (remainder filled in from reference TRBV5-1 and TRBJ2-5): KAGVTQTPRYLIKTRGQQVTLSCSPISGHRSVSWYQQTPGQGLQFLFEYFSETQRNKGNFPGRFSGRQFSNSRSEMNVSTLELGDSALYLCASSLQGEETQYFGPGTRLLVL.

The chain links TRBV6-1 to TRBJ2-1, with TRBD2 as a possible D gene (6 bases). Germline assignment: CDR1 MNHNS and CDR2 SASEGT. The length of the CDR3 is 14 residues. V was clipped by 4 bases and J by 5 bases, with 12 bases between them. This chain's CDR3 is CASSVRGLNNEQFF. Written as DNA, the CDR3 is TGTGCCAGCAGTGTTCGCGGACTAAACAATGAGCAGTTCTTC.

This chain joins TRBV27 and TRBJ2-5; D unclear. This CDR3 region has 12 residues. Germline V gene lookup returns CDR1 MNHEY and CDR2 SMNVEV (reference sequence). V lost 4 bases and J 5 bases, leaving 8 bases between the germline ends. The CDR3 sequence: CASSSPGETQYF. The CDR3 DNA follows: TGTGCCAGCAGTTCACCTGGTGAGACCCAGTACTTC.

In its sample, this clone was seen many times. The chain recombines TRBV5-1 with TRBJ2-3, with D perhaps TRBD1 (5 bases). The ends were cut back, 0 bases at V and 4 bases at J, with 12 bases in the middle. The CDR3 consists of 15 residues. Germline CDR1 SGHRS, CDR2 YFSETQ. The DNA for the CDR3 is TGCGCCAGCAGCTTGGAGTCAGGGTTGGCAGATACGCAGTATTTT. This translates into CASSLESGLADTQYF.

This clone occurred once. The chain links TRBV6-4 to TRBJ1-2; D perhaps matches TRBD1 (5 bases). Trimming took 8 bases from V and 1 from J, leaving 14 bases between them. Germline loops: CDR1 MRHNA, CDR2 SNTAGT. The CDR3 sequence is 14 residues long. For the CDR3, the DNA is TGTGCCAGCGCCGAGGGACGGCTTAACTATGGCTACACCTTC. Translation gives CASAEGRLNYGYTF.

The chain's CDR3 is CATSRGLSSPEQYF. The CDR3 DNA reads as TGTGCCACCTCCAGGGGACTCTCTTCTCCCGAGCAGTACTTC. The chain has TRBV27 and TRBJ2-7; either TRBD1 or TRBD2 may fit D (6 bases each). Germline CDR1 and CDR2: MNHEY and SMNVEV (reference sequence). Trimming left V 10 bases short and J 6 bases short, with 22 bases between. This CDR3 region has 14 residues.

The chain employs TRBV7-2 and TRBJ2-5; D uncertain. The ends were cut back, 5 bases at V and 5 bases at J, with 18 bases in the middle. CDR1 is SGHTA, CDR2 FQGNSA, per germline. CDR3 size: 15 residues. The CDR3 here is CASSLPPRVVETQYF. The CDR3 coding sequence is TGTGCCAGCAGCCTCCCCCCCCGGGTTGTTGAGACCCAGTACTTC.

This clone came up many times. This sequence joins TRBV19 and TRBJ1-2; D is ambiguous. CDR3 length: 12 residues. With 3 bases removed from V and 5 bases from J, the gap between germline ends came to 7 bases. CDR1 and CDR2 from the germline V gene are LNHDA and SQIVND (reference sequence). The CDR3 spells CASSIDVYGYTF. The DNA for the CDR3 is TGTGCCAGTAGTATCGACGTATATGGCTACACCTTC.

This clone has a single count. The V and J genes are TRBV7-9 and TRBJ2-7; 7 bases fit TRBD2. The V segment lost 7 bases and the J segment 2 bases; nucleotides outside the gene matches: 5. The CDR3 is made up of 13 amino acids. CDR1 is SEHNR and CDR2 is FQNEAQ in the germline V gene (reference sequence). CDR3 sequence reads: CASTLAEPYEQYF. CDR3 DNA: TGTGCCAGCACCCTAGCGGAGCCCTACGAGCAGTACTTC.